These 8 T cell receptor beta chains came from one sample sequenced in a study of T cell responses to AZD1222 COVID-19 vaccine. Repertoires were generated with immunoSEQ multiplex PCR, while TCRdb's copy carries only in-frame clones and drops some. The sample records 150,000 to 200,000 clones, 92% being singletons. The sequencing used peripheral blood, collected on day 0 of AZD1222 vaccination. These receptors originate from an adult in good health.

V gene TRBV27 combines with J gene TRBJ1-6; D is ambiguous. This CDR3 region has 16 residues. Trimming removed 4 bases at V and 8 bases at J, with 18 bases between. Germline V gene lookup returns CDR1 MNHEY and CDR2 SMNVEV (reference sequence). The CDR3 here is CASSSGPSKPYSPLHF. As DNA, the CDR3 is TGTGCCAGCAGTTCGGGCCCCTCCAAACCCTATTCACCCCTCCACTTT.

This chain joins TRBV10-3 and TRBJ2-7; 7 bases are a match to TRBD1. After removal of 7 bases from V and 4 bases from J, the junction contained 10 bases not matched to a gene. Germline assignment: CDR1 ENHRY and CDR2 SYGVKD. CDR3 size: 14 residues. Here the CDR3 DNA reads TGTGCCATCAATCCCGGGACAGCGACTTACGAGCAGTACTTC. This gives the protein CAINPGTATYEQYF.

The sample holds a few counts of this clone. The chain recombines TRBV5-6 with TRBJ2-1; D is unclear. Germline values: CDR1 SGHDT, CDR2 YYEEEE. Trimming took 0 bases from V and 6 from J, leaving 13 bases between them. CDR3 size: 15 residues. CDR3 in amino acids: CASSLGGYLGNEQFF. The DNA of the CDR3 is TGTGCCAGCAGCTTGGGGGGTTACCTGGGCAATGAGCAGTTCTTC.

V is TRBV5-5 and J is TRBJ2-7; TRBD1 is a possible D gene (6 bases). The germline V and J ends were trimmed by 2 bases and 4 bases, with 13 bases remaining between them. This CDR3 comprises 14 residues. Germline CDR1 and CDR2: SGHKS and YYEKEE (reference sequence). The CDR3 region is CASSFSGTRYEQYF. As DNA, the CDR3 is TGTGCCAGCAGCTTCTCTGGGACAAGGTACGAGCAGTACTTC.

The chain combines TRBV6-4 with TRBJ1-1; the D gene is possibly TRBD1 (6 bases). Trimming removed 2 bases from V and 4 bases from J, with 8 bases in between. The CDR3 length is 13 residues. Germline CDR1 reads MRHNA; CDR2 reads SNTAGT. CDR3 in DNA: TGTGCCAGCAGTGACGCCAGGGGCACTGAAGCTTTCTTT. Protein: CASSDARGTEAFF.

The rearrangement links TRBV10-3 to TRBJ1-2, with 9 bases that match TRBD1. V lost 2 bases and J lost 6; bases outside the gene matches: 13. The germline gives CDR1 ENHRY, CDR2 SYGVKD. CDR3 size: 17 residues. The CDR3 here is CAISESGTGKKSNGYTF. The CDR3, as DNA: TGTGCCATCAGTGAGAGCGGGACAGGGAAGAAGAGCAATGGCTACACCTTC.

The rearrangement links TRBV18 to TRBJ2-1; 12 nucleotides agree with TRBD2. Germline V CDR1 and CDR2: KGHSH, LQKENI. This CDR3 is built from 15 residues. J lost 4 bases, V lost 3 bases, and 1 base had no gene match. The chain's CDR3 is CASSPTSGGYNEQFF. The CDR3 DNA sequence: TGTGCCAGCTCACCTACTAGCGGGGGGTACAATGAGCAGTTCTTC.

This clone turned up a few times. The genes are TRBV11-2 and TRBJ1-5, with D unclear. This CDR3 is built from 15 residues. The V gene lost 2 bases and the J gene lost 7 bases, with 15 bases spanning the gap. Germline V gives CDR1 SGHAT, CDR2 FQNNGV. CDR3 bases: TGTGCCAGCAGCTTAACGGATTCGGGAACGCAGCCCCAGCATTTT. Amino acids: CASSLTDSGTQPQHF.